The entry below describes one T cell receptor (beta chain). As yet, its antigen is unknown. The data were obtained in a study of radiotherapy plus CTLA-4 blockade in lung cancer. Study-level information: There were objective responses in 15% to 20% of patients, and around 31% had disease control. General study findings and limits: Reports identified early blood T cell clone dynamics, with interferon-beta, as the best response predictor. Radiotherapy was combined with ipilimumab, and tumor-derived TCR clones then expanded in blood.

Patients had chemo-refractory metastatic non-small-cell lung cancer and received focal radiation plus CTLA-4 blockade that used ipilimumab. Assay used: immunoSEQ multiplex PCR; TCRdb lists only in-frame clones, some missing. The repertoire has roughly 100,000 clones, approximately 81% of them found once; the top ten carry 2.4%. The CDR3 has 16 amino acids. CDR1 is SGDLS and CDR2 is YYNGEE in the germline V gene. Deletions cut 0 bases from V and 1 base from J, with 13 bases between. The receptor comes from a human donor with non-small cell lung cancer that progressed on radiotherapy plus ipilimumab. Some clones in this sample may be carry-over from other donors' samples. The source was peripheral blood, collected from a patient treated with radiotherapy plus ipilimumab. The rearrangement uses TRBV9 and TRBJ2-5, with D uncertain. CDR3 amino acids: CASSVGGLPGQETQYF. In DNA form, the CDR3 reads TGTGCCAGCAGCGTAGGTGGCCTACCCGGCCAAGAGACCCAGTACTTC.